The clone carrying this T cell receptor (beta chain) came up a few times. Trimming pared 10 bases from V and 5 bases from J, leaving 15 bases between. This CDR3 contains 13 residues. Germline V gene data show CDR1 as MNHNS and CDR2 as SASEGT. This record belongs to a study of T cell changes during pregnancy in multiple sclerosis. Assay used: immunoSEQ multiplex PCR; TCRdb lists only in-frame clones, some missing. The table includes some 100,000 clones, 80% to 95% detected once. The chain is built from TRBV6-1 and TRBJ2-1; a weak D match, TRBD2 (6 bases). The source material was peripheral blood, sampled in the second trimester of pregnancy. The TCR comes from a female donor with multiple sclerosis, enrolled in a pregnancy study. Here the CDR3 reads CATGASEHNEQFF. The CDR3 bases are TGTGCCACCGGAGCTAGCGAACACAATGAGCAGTTCTTC.